This TCR beta chain was identified in a study of T cell responses to AZD1222 COVID-19 vaccine. TCRdb keeps only in-frame clones here, not all; method: immunoSEQ multiplex PCR. The table records 100,000 to 120,000 clones, about 94% of them present only once. The CDR3 contains 14 residues. The ends lost 4 bases at V and 3 bases at J; junction bases unmatched: 4. Germline V CDR1 and CDR2: SGHRS, YFSETQ. This sequence was found in an adult who received the AZD1222 COVID-19 vaccine. The specimen was peripheral blood, collected 28 days after the second AZD1222 dose. This chain connects TRBV5-1 to TRBJ1-2; 9 bases agree with TRBD1. CDR3 nucleotides: TGCGCCAGCAGCAGGGGACAGGGAGACTATGGCTACACCTTC. Its translation: CASSRGQGDYGYTF.